These 26 T cell receptor beta chains were sequenced from one sample in a study of blood T cell repertoires in COVID-19. Sequencing used immunoSEQ multiplex PCR; TCRdb keeps in-frame clones, though not all of them. The top ten hold 15% to 20% of the sample, which has about 220,000 clones, around 80% seen once. The sequencing input was peripheral blood. The origin of the receptors is a man younger than 45 with active or convalescent COVID-19.

CDR3 DNA sequence: TGTGCCAGCAGTGAAAACAGACCTTCCCGGGAAAGCTCCTACAATGAGCAGTTCTTC. Its protein product is CASSENRPSRESSYNEQFF. V gene TRBV2 combines with J gene TRBJ2-1; possibly TRBD2 for D (5 bases). The germline gives CDR1 SNHLY, CDR2 FYNNEI. The V end lost 2 bases, the J end lost 0 bases, and 20 bases lay between the germline ends. The CDR3 contains 19 residues.

Comment on this clone: A read error may account for a junction end that differs from germline. V is TRBV6-1 and J is TRBJ2-7, with 8 bases that match TRBD1. The CDR3 sequence is 15 residues long. Germline V gene sequence: CDR1 MNHNS, CDR2 SASEGT. This CDR3 is CASGDRGRSSYEQYF. The CDR3 nucleotides read TGTGCCAGCGGTGACAGGGGTAGGTCCTCCTACGAGCAGTACTTC.

The V gene is TRBV6-1, the J gene TRBJ2-1; weak D call: TRBD2 (5 bases). The CDR3 is 16 residues long. Germline V gives CDR1 MNHNS, CDR2 SASEGT. Trimming shortened V by 2 bases and J by 4 bases, and 15 bases separated the two germline ends. The CDR3 reads CASSEIGVLEYNEQFF. CDR3 nucleotides: TGTGCCAGCAGTGAAATCGGGGTTCTTGAGTACAATGAGCAGTTCTTC.

The chain joins TRBV4-1 to TRBJ2-3; 7 nucleotides match TRBD2. The CDR3 sequence is 14 residues long. The germline gives CDR1 MGHRA, CDR2 YSYEKL. V shed 3 bases and J 4 bases; nucleotides not matched to a gene: 4. DNA for the CDR3: TGCGCCAGCAGCCAGCGGGGGAGGGCAGATACGCAGTATTTT. Amino acids: CASSQRGRADTQYF.

This chain uses TRBV28 with TRBJ1-4, with D perhaps TRBD1 (5 bases). The CDR3 extends over 14 amino acids. V was shortened by 5 bases and J by 8 bases, with 15 bases between the two germline ends. Per germline, CDR1 MDHEN and CDR2 SYDVKM. The CDR3 DNA reads as TGTGCCAGCAGTCCCCCGGAGGGGCGGGAAAAACTGTTTTTT. Residues: CASSPPEGREKLFF.

The gene calls are TRBV10-1 and TRBJ2-7; perhaps TRBD1 as D (6 bases). V shed 0 bases and J shed 6 bases, with 12 bases lying between them. The CDR3 contains 14 residues. CDR1 is WNHNN, CDR2 SYGVQD, per germline (reference sequence). Here the CDR3 reads CASSESGQSFEQYF. CDR3 sequence (DNA): TGCGCCAGCAGTGAGTCTGGACAGTCTTTCGAGCAGTACTTC.

The chain couples TRBV7-8 to TRBJ2-7, with 7 positions matching TRBD2. The CDR3 covers 15 residues. Germline CDR1 reads SGHVS; CDR2 reads FQNEAQ. V lost 2 bases, J lost 3 bases, and 7 bases stayed unmatched. CDR3 protein: CASSLLGGEGYEQYF. The CDR3 bases are TGTGCCAGCAGCTTATTGGGAGGGGAGGGCTACGAGCAGTACTTC.

This chain connects TRBV25-1 to TRBJ1-2; 10 positions agree with TRBD1. The germline CDR1 and CDR2 sequences are MGHDK and SYGVNS. Trimming took 3 bases from V and 4 from J; bases not matched to a gene: 5. The CDR3 sequence is 15 residues long. The CDR3 loop reads CASSEGQGWSYGYTF. In DNA, the CDR3 is TGTGCCAGCAGTGAGGGACAGGGGTGGAGCTATGGCTACACCTTC.

V usage is TRBV3-1 (or the pseudogene TRBV3-2) and J usage is TRBJ2-7, with D possibly TRBD2 on 6 matching bases. Trimming took 2 bases from V and 4 from J, leaving 12 bases between them. Per germline, CDR1 LGHDT and CDR2 YNNKEL (reference sequence). The CDR3 sequence is 14 residues long. This CDR3 reads CASSQLGTFYEQYF. In nucleotides, the CDR3 is TGTGCCAGCAGCCAATTAGGGACTTTTTACGAGCAGTACTTC.

V usage is TRBV4-1 and J usage is TRBJ2-1; D is unclear. Trimming took off 4 bases at V and 6 bases at J, with 10 bases between the two ends. Germline values: CDR1 MGHRA, CDR2 YSYEKL. The CDR3 consists of 13 residues. The CDR3 DNA is TGCGCCAGCAGCCGCGAGATCCCCAATGAGCAGTTCTTC. Translation: CASSREIPNEQFF.

The chain carries TRBV28 and TRBJ1-4; no definite D call. Germline loops: CDR1 MDHEN, CDR2 SYDVKM. V lost 4 bases, J lost 6 bases, and 6 bases lay in between. The CDR3 runs 12 residues. The CDR3 protein is CASSSAHEKLFF. The CDR3 coding sequence is TGTGCCAGCAGTTCCGCGCATGAAAAACTGTTTTTT.

The DNA of the CDR3 is TGCGCCAGCCTGTCCGGGACTAGCGGTGAGCAGTTCTTC. Encoded protein: CASLSGTSGEQFF. This sequence joins TRBV5-1 and TRBJ2-1; 11 nucleotides align to TRBD2. The CDR3 is 13 residues long. Germline assignment: CDR1 SGHRS and CDR2 YFSETQ. The J segment lost 9 bases and the V segment lost 7 bases, leaving 6 bases of the junction unmatched.

The CDR3 nucleotides read TGTGCCAGCAGTTCCACAGGGTTAGGCACCTTC. Its protein product is CASSSTGLGTF. The rearrangement uses TRBV6-5 and TRBJ1-2; maybe TRBD1 (6 bases). CDR3 length equals 11 residues. The V and J ends lost 4 bases and 13 bases respectively, with 13 bases between them. CDR1 is MNHEY, CDR2 SVGAGI, per germline.

The chain couples TRBV6-8 to TRBJ1-2; D gene unclear. This CDR3 has 13 amino acids. Germline V lookup: CDR1 MNHGY, CDR2 SAAAGT. V lost 4 bases, J lost 4 bases, and 10 bases lay in between. The DNA for the CDR3 is TGTGCCAGCAGTTCACCCTACGGCTATGGCTACACCTTC. As protein: CASSSPYGYGYTF.

The rearrangement joins TRBV28 to TRBJ2-3; 8 nucleotides line up with TRBD2. J lost 4 bases, V lost 3 bases, and 12 bases had no gene match. CDR1 and CDR2 from the germline V gene are MDHEN and SYDVKM. The CDR3 extends over 17 amino acids. The CDR3 is CASSFRLAGPASDTQYF. In DNA, the CDR3 is TGTGCCAGCAGTTTTAGGCTAGCGGGCCCGGCGTCAGATACGCAGTATTTT.

This clone was recorded once. The rearrangement links TRBV5-1 to TRBJ2-1; TRBD1 matches at 7 bases. V trimming: 4 bases; J trimming: 0 bases; junction bases outside the gene matches: 4. The CDR3 extends over 15 amino acids. The germline gives CDR1 SGHRS, CDR2 YFSETQ. CDR3 amino acids: CASSRDRSSYNEQFF. The CDR3 DNA reads as TGCGCCAGCAGCCGGGACAGAAGCTCCTACAATGAGCAGTTCTTC.

The V and J genes are TRBV7-9 and TRBJ2-1, with 11 bases lining up with TRBD2. V was clipped by 5 bases and J by 3 bases; unmatched bases: 9. The CDR3 is made up of 17 amino acids. Looked up from germline, CDR1 is SEHNR and CDR2 is FQNEAQ (reference sequence). The CDR3 nucleotides read TGTGCCAGCAGCCCCCACTATACTAGCGGGAGCTACAATGAGCAGTTCTTC. Translation gives CASSPHYTSGSYNEQFF.

The chain links TRBV28 to TRBJ1-3; D possibly corresponds to TRBD1 (6 bases). Trimming removed 6 bases at V and 8 bases at J, with 17 bases between. Germline CDR1 and CDR2: MDHEN and SYDVKM. The CDR3 is 14 residues long. The CDR3 is CASRLGTTVDTIYF. CDR3 nucleotide sequence: TGTGCCAGCAGACTAGGGACAACTGTCGACACCATATATTTT.

Of note for this clone: The sample contains more than one DNA sequence encoding this CDR3. The V call is TRBV7-9, the J call TRBJ1-2; D may be TRBD1 (5 bases). This CDR3 comprises 13 residues. Per the germline V gene, CDR1 is SEHNR and CDR2 is FQNEAQ (reference sequence). The V gene lost 5 bases and the J gene lost 6 bases, with 13 bases spanning the gap. This CDR3 is CASSLGQGNGYTF. The CDR3 DNA reads as TGTGCCAGCAGCCTAGGGCAGGGTAATGGCTACACCTTC.

The chain has TRBV19 and TRBJ2-3, with TRBD2 identical over 9 bases. Germline values: CDR1 LNHDA, CDR2 SQIVND (reference sequence). The CDR3 sequence is 14 residues long. Germline trimming cut 6 bases from V and 6 bases from J; bases unmatched to any gene: 7. This CDR3 is CASRAAGGPDTQYF. In DNA, the CDR3 is TGTGCCAGTAGGGCGGCGGGGGGGCCCGATACGCAGTATTTT.

V gene TRBV15 combines with J gene TRBJ1-1; D unresolved. CDR1 and CDR2 from the germline V gene are LNHNV and YYDKDF (reference sequence). The V end was cut by 2 bases, the J end by 5 bases, with 9 bases between. This CDR3 is built from 13 residues. CDR3 amino acids: CATSRKGDTEAFF. CDR3 sequence (DNA): TGTGCCACCAGCAGAAAAGGAGATACTGAAGCTTTCTTT.

The J gene is TRBJ1-6, the V gene TRBV5-5; no firm D call. Germline-derived CDR1 and CDR2 are SGHKS and YYEKEE (reference sequence). The germline V and J ends were trimmed by 0 bases and 9 bases, with 10 bases remaining between them. There are 14 residues in the CDR3. The CDR3 protein is CASSLVTQSSPLHF. The CDR3 DNA sequence: TGTGCCAGCAGCTTGGTGACACAGTCTTCACCCCTCCACTTT.

The V gene is TRBV5-1, the J gene TRBJ1-4, with a tentative D call TRBD1 (5 bases). Per germline, CDR1 SGHRS and CDR2 YFSETQ. The CDR3 has 12 amino acids. The ends were cut back, 5 bases at V and 8 bases at J, with 10 bases in the middle. The DNA for the CDR3 is TGCGCCAGCAGTGGGCAGGGAGAAAAACTGTTTTTT. This codes for CASSGQGEKLFF. Full variable domain (rest looked up from reference TRBV5-1 and TRBJ1-4): KAGVTQTPRYLIKTRGQQVTLSCSPISGHRSVSWYQQTPGQGLQFLFEYFSETQRNKGNFPGRFSGRQFSNSRSEMNVSTLELGDSALYLCASSGQGEKLFFGSGTQLSVL.

V gene TRBV10-1 combines with J gene TRBJ2-1, with D unresolved. V was shortened by 11 bases and J by 8 bases, with 16 bases between the two germline ends. In germline, CDR1 is WNHNN, CDR2 SYGVQD (reference sequence). The CDR3 consists of 12 residues. The CDR3 nucleotides are TGCGCCTCGATATGGAGCTGGGATGAGCAGTTCTTC. The encoded protein is CASIWSWDEQFF.

The rearrangement uses TRBV23-1 and TRBJ1-6, with unresolved D. TRBV23-1 is flagged as an ORF with uncertain function. V was shortened by 3 bases and J by 5 bases, with 14 bases between the two germline ends. CDR3 length: 16 residues. CDR3 DNA: TGCGCCAGCAGTCATCCCGAGTCAGCGAATAATTCACCCCTCCACTTT. Its translation is CASSHPESANNSPLHF.

The chain has TRBV4-1 and TRBJ1-4; D not certain. Trimming stripped 3 bases from V and 6 bases from J, with 14 bases between. This CDR3 contains 15 residues. CDR1 and CDR2 from the germline V gene are MGHRA and YSYEKL. CDR3 protein: CASSQLSPQYEKLFF. CDR3 nucleotides: TGCGCCAGCAGCCAGCTATCCCCCCAATATGAAAAACTGTTTTTT.